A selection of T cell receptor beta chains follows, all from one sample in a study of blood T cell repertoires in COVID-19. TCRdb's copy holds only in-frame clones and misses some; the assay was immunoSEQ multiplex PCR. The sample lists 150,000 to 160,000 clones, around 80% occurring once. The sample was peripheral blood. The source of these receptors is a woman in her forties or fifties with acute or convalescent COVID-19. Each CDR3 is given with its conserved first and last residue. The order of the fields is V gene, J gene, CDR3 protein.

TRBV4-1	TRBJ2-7	CASSQVPRWGIAGNYEQYF
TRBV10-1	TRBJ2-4	CASSESGGIAKNIQYF
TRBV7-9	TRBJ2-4	CASSLWTGQGFLAKNIQYF
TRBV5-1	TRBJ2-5	CASSLGGGRETQYF
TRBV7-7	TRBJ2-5	CASSQSAGGPWETQYF
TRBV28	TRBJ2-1	CASSPGLAGNPESYNEQFF
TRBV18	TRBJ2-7	CASSLLRGSQEQYF
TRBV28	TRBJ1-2	CATRGGGSYGYTF
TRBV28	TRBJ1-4	CASRGGATNEKLFF
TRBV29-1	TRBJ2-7	CSVIPGGFSYEQYF
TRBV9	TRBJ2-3	CASSAGQGAQQDTQYF
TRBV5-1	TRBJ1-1	CASSLGPGQMNTEAFF
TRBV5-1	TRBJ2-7	CASSLDPAAGEQYF
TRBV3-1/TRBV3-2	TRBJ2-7	CASSPPMVSGFHSGEQYF
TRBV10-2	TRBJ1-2	CASSDPPANYGYTF
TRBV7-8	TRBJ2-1	CASSSPGGGNSYNEQFF
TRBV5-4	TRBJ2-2	CASSLTTGNTGELFF
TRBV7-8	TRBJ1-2	CASSPVERPRFYTF
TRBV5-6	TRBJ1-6	CASSRWTGGYNSPLHF
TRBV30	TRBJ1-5	CAWSGRAGVYSNQPQHF